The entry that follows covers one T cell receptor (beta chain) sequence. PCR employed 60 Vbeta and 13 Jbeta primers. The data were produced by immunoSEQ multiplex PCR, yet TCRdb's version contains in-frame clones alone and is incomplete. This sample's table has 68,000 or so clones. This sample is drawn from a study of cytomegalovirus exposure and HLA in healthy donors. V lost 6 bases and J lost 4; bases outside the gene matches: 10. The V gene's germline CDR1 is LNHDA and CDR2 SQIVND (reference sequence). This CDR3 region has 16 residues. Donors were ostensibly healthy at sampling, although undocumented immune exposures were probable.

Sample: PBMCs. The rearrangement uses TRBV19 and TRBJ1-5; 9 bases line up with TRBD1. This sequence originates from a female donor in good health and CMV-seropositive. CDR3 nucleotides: TGTGCCAGTAGAGGCTTGGGACAGGGCTTTAATCAGCCCCAGCATTTT. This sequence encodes CASRGLGQGFNQPQHF.